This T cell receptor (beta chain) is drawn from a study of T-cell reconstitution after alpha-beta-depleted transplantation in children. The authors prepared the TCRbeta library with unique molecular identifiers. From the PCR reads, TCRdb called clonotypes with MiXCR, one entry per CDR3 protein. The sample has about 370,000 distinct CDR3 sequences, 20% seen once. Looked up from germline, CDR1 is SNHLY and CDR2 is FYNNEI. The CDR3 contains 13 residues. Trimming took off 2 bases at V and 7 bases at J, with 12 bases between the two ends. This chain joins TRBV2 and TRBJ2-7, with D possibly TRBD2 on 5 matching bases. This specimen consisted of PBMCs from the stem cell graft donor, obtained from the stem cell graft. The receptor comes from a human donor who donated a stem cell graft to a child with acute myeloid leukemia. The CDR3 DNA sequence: TGTGCCAGCAGTGAACCAGGACTGAGGGAGCAGTACTTC. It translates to CASSEPGLREQYF.